This entry describes one TCR beta chain. Its antigen is unknown. This sample stems from a study of CD8 T cells in ankylosing spondylitis. General study results and limits: Eight or nine highly homologous variants formed a TCR beta motif that appeared characteristic of ankylosing spondylitis blood.

Germline-derived CDR1 and CDR2 are SGHVS and FQNEAQ. Between the trimmed V and J ends, which lost 4 bases and 2 bases, there was a span of 15 bases. The length of the CDR3 is 15 residues. TCRdb re-called the 5' RACE reads through MiXCR, storing one row per CDR3 protein. The sample has hundreds of thousands of distinct CDR3 sequences, roughly 13% seen once; the top ten hold almost 7%. Sequencing was done on a sample of blood, either unsorted or a sorted T cell fraction (not recorded which). This sequence originates from a male donor with ankylosing spondylitis. V usage is TRBV7-8 and J usage is TRBJ2-7; D gene unclear. CDR3 nucleotides: TGTGCCAGCAGCTCCGTCGGAAAACCTCCCTACGAGCAGTACTTC. It specifies CASSSVGKPPYEQYF.